The clone carrying this TCR beta chain was picked up many times. Its antigen is still unknown. This sample was included in a study of CD8 T cells in ankylosing spondylitis. Overall study results and limits: Both synovial fluid and blood in reactive arthritis had previously been reported to carry some motif variants. Significant enrichment of disease-linked clones was reportedly seen in matched ankylosing spondylitis synovial fluid. CD8+ cells made up the disease-linked clones, which were relatively rare in peripheral blood.

Making the TCR beta libraries involved quantitative 5'-RACE with molecular barcodes. TCRdb processed the 5' RACE reads anew with MiXCR; each CDR3 protein has one entry. Of a few hundred thousand distinct CDR3 sequences detected, about 10% appear once; the ten largest clones hold roughly 6.8%. Losses at the gene ends were 2 bases for V and 6 bases for J; bases not matched to a gene: 4. CDR3 length: 14 amino acids. Germline V gene data show CDR1 as SGDLS and CDR2 as YYNGEE. The sequenced sample was blood, either unsorted or a sorted T cell fraction (not recorded which). V gene TRBV9 combines with J gene TRBJ2-3; TRBD2 agrees at 9 bases. This TCR derives from a male donor with ankylosing spondylitis or in good health (not recorded which). The CDR3 DNA follows: TGTGCCAGCAGCGTTGCTAGCGGGATCGATACGCAGTATTTT. Translated, it gives CASSVASGIDTQYF. The whole variable domain, remainder taken from reference TRBV9 and TRBJ2-3, is DSGVTQTPKHLITATGQRVTLRCSPRSGDLSVYWYQQSLDQGLQFLIQYYNGEERAKGNILERFSAQQFPDLHSELNLSSLELGDSALYFCASSVASGIDTQYFGPGTRLTVL.